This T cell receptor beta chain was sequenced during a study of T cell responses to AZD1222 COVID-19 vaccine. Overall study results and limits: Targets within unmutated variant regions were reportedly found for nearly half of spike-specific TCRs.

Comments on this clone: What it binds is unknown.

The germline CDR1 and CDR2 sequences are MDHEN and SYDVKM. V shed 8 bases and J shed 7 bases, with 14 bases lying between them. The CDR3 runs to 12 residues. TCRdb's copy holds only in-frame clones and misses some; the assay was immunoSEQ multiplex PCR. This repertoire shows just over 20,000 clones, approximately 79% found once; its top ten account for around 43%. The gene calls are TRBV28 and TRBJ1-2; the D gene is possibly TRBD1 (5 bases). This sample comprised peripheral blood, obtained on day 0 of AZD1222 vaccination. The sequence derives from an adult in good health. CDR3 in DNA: TGTGCCAGCGGGACGGGGTTCGGTGGCTACACCTTC. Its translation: CASGTGFGGYTF.